This TCR beta chain was retrieved from a study of OX40 agonist ivuxolimab in advanced cancers. Generated by immunoSEQ multiplex PCR, the TCRdb table keeps only in-frame clones and is missing some. The sample includes 65,000 to 85,000 clones, around 85% of them seen just once. V was shortened by 3 bases and J by 4 bases, with 7 bases between the two germline ends. CDR1 is KGHSH and CDR2 is LQKENI in the germline V gene. The length of the CDR3 is 13 residues. The J gene is TRBJ1-5, the V gene TRBV18; D ambiguous. The TCR was taken from an adult with an advanced solid tumor such as melanoma, head and neck, liver or kidney cancer. The sequences come from CD4+ or CD8+ T cells sorted from blood, collected in a trial of the OX40 agonist ivuxolimab. The CDR3 DNA is TGTGCCAGCTCACCGCGGGAGAATCAGCCCCAGCATTTT. It specifies CASSPRENQPQHF.